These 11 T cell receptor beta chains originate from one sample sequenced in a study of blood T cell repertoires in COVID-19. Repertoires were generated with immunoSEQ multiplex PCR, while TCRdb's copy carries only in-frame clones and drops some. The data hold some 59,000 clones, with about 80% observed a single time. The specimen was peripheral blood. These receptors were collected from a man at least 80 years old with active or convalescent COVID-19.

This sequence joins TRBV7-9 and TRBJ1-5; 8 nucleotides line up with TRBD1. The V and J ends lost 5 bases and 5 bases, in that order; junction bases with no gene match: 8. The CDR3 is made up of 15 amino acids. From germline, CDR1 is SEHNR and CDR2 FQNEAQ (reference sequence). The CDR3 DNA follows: TGTGCCAGCAGCCTAGGGGACAGGCAACATCAGCCCCAGCATTTT. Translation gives CASSLGDRQHQPQHF. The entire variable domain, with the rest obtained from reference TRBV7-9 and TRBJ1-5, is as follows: DTGVSQNPRHKITKRGQNVTFRCDPISEHNRLYWYRQTLGQGPEFLTYFQNEAQLEKSRLLSDRFSAERPKGSFSTLEIQRTEQGDSAMYLCASSLGDRQHQPQHFGDGTRLSIL.

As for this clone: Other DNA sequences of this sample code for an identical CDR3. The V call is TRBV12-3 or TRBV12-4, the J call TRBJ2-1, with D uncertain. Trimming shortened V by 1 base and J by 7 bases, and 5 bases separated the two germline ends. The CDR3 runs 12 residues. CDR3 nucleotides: TGTGCCAGCAGTTTAGGAGGTAATGAGCAGTTCTTC. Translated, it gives CASSLGGNEQFF.

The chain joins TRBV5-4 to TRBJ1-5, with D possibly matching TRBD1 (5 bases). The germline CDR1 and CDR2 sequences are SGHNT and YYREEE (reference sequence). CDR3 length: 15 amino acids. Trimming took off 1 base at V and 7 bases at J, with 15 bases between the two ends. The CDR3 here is CASSLFGGGGQPQHF. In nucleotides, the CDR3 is TGTGCCAGCAGCTTGTTCGGGGGGGGAGGGCAGCCCCAGCATTTT. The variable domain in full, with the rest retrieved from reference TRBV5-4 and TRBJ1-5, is ETGVTQSPTHLIKTRGQQVTLRCSSQSGHNTVSWYQQALGQGPQFIFQYYREEENGRGNFPPRFSGLQFPNYSSELNVNALELDDSALYLCASSLFGGGGQPQHFGDGTRLSIL.

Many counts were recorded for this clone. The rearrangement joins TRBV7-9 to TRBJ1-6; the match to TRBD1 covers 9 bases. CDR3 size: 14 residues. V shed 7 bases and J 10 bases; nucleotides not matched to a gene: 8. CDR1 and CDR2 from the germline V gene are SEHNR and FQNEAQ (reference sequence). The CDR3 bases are TGTGCCAGCACACAGGGGGCAACTAGGTCACCCCTCCACTTT. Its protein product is CASTQGATRSPLHF.

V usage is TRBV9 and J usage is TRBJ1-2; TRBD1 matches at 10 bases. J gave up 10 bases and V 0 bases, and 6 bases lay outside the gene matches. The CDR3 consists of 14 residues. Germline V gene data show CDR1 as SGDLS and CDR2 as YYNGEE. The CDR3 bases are TGTGCCAGCAGCGTAGAAATGGACAGGGGGATCTACACCTTC. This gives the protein CASSVEMDRGIYTF.

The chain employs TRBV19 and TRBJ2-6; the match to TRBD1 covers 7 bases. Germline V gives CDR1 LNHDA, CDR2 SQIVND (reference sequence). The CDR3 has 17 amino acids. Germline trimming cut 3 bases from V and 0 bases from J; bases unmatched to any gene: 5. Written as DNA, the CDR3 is TGTGCCAGTAGTATGGGACAGAGGAGCTCTGGGGCCAACGTCCTGACTTTC. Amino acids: CASSMGQRSSGANVLTF. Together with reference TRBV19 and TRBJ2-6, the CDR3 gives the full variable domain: DGGITQSPKYLFRKEGQNVTLSCEQNLNHDAMYWYRQDPGQGLRLIYYSQIVNDFQKGDIAEGYSVSREKKESFPLTVTSAQKNPTAFYLCASSMGQRSSGANVLTFGAGSRLTVL.

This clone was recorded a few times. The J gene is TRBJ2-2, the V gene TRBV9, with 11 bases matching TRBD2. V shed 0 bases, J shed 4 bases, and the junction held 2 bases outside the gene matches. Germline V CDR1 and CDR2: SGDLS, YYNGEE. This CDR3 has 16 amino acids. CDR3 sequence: CASSVAGTSGTGELFF. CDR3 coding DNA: TGTGCCAGCAGCGTAGCCGGGACTAGCGGCACCGGGGAGCTGTTTTTT.

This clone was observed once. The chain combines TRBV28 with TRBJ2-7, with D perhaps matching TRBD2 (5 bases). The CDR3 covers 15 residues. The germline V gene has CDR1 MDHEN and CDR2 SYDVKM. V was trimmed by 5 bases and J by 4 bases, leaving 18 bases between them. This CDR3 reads CASSLGLATAYEQYF. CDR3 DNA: TGTGCCAGCAGTCTCGGACTCGCGACGGCATACGAGCAGTACTTC. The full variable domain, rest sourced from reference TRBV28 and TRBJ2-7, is DVKVTQSSRYLVKRTGEKVFLECVQDMDHENMFWYRQDPGLGLRLIYFSYDVKMKEKGDIPEGYSVSREKKERFSLILESASTNQTSMYLCASSLGLATAYEQYFGPGTRLTVT.

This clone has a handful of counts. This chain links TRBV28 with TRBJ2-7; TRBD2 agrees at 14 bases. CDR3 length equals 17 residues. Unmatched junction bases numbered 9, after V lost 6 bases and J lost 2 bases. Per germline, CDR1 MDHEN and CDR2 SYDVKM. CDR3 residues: CASRRRTSGRFPYEQYF. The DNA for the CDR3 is TGTGCCAGCAGACGCCGGACTAGCGGGAGGTTCCCCTACGAGCAGTACTTC. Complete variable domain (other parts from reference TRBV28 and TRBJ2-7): DVKVTQSSRYLVKRTGEKVFLECVQDMDHENMFWYRQDPGLGLRLIYFSYDVKMKEKGDIPEGYSVSREKKERFSLILESASTNQTSMYLCASRRRTSGRFPYEQYFGPGTRLTVT.

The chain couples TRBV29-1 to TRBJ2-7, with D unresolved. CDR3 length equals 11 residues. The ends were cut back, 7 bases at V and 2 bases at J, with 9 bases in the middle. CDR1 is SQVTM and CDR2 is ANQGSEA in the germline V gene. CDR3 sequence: CSALFAYEQYF. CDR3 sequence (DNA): TGCAGCGCCCTTTTTGCCTACGAGCAGTACTTC.

The CDR3 sequence is CASSGLPLDTQYF. The CDR3, as DNA: TGTGCCAGCTCCGGGTTACCGTTGGATACGCAGTATTTT. This chain joins TRBV18 and TRBJ2-3; no reliable D call. The CDR3 loop spans 13 amino acids. V was cut by 6 bases and J by 6 bases, with 13 bases left in between. CDR1 is KGHSH, CDR2 LQKENI, per germline.